The 27 T cell receptor beta chains in this list originate from one sample, sequenced in a study of regulatory T cells in long-lasting Graves disease. TCR beta libraries were built with iRepertoire HTBI primers and Arm-PCR of CDR3 regions. Each CDR3 protein gets one entry after TCRdb re-called the multiplex PCR reads with MiXCR. The sample lists 440,000 or so distinct CDR3 sequences; approximately 15% were seen once. Time point denoted: newly diagnosed GD, antithyroid drugs for less than 3 months. Making the TCR library involved RNA that had been extracted from PBMCs. The data also belong to a second study, concerning T cells in Graves' hyperthyroidism and ophthalmopathy.

The sample consisted of peripheral blood mononuclear cells (PBMCs), taken at new diagnosis, from a patient treated with antithyroid drugs. These receptor sequences come from a woman in her twenties or thirties with Graves disease.

This clonotype has a count of ten or more. The chain carries TRBV20-1 and TRBJ1-5; 8 positions agree with TRBD1. The germline gives CDR1 DFQATT, CDR2 SNEGSKA (reference sequence). After removal of 0 bases from V and 4 bases from J, the junction contained 8 bases not matched to a gene. CDR3 size: 16 residues. CDR3 residues: CSARESRTGFNQPQHF. CDR3 in DNA: TGCAGTGCTAGAGAATCCAGGACAGGGTTTAATCAGCCCCAGCATTTT.

Here the CDR3 reads CAIRTSGNAGELFF. CDR3 coding DNA: TGTGCCATCAGGACCTCAGGGAATGCCGGGGAGCTGTTTTTT. V is TRBV10-3 and J is TRBJ2-2; D might be TRBD1 (5 bases). Germline CDR1 ENHRY, CDR2 SYGVKD. The CDR3 is made up of 14 amino acids. Trimming removed 6 bases from V and 6 bases from J, with 14 bases in between.

The rearrangement uses TRBV9 and TRBJ1-2, with a weak D call TRBD1 (5 bases). Trimming left V 0 bases short and J 2 bases short, with 8 bases between. The CDR3 is 14 residues long. Germline loops: CDR1 SGDLS, CDR2 YYNGEE. The CDR3 nucleotides are TGTGCCAGCAGCGTAGGACAGACCAACTATGGCTACACCTTC. Translation: CASSVGQTNYGYTF.

The chain combines TRBV7-9 with TRBJ1-2, with 9 bases lining up with TRBD1. The trim removed 1 base at V and 8 bases at J, leaving 5 bases unmatched. From germline, CDR1 is SEHNR and CDR2 FQNEAQ (reference sequence). The CDR3 consists of 14 residues. The CDR3, as DNA: TGTGCCAGCAGCTTAGAACGGACAGGGGTCGGCTACACCTTC. Translating it yields CASSLERTGVGYTF.

This clonotype was seen ten or more times. This chain joins TRBV27 and TRBJ2-1; possibly TRBD2 for D (6 bases). The CDR3 sequence is 14 residues long. V was pared by 3 bases and J by 1 base, with 7 bases between. CDR1 is MNHEY, CDR2 SMNVEV, per germline (reference sequence). CDR3 bases: TGTGCCAGCAGTTTCCGGGAGTCCTACAATGAGCAGTTCTTC. This gives the protein CASSFRESYNEQFF.

The chain links TRBV20-1 to TRBJ1-5; weak D call: TRBD1 (5 bases). Per the germline V gene, CDR1 is DFQATT and CDR2 is SNEGSKA (reference sequence). Trimming removed 3 bases at V and 0 bases at J, with 12 bases between. This CDR3 has 15 residues. The CDR3 loop reads CSASQGSHSNQPQHF. CDR3 in DNA: TGCAGTGCTAGCCAGGGATCCCATAGCAATCAGCCCCAGCATTTT.

This clonotype was detected ten times or more. The chain links TRBV30 to TRBJ1-1, with D perhaps TRBD1 (6 bases). CDR3 length: 15 residues. The V gene lost 1 base and the J gene lost 1 base, with 13 bases spanning the gap. Germline-derived CDR1 and CDR2 are GTSNPN and SVGIG (reference sequence). The CDR3 protein is CAWSGRGRGNTEAFF. CDR3 nucleotides: TGTGCCTGGAGTGGAAGGGGCAGGGGGAACACTGAAGCTTTCTTT.

Many counts were recorded for this clonotype. Germline is not matched at one junction end, which may reflect a read error. The CDR3 bases are TGCGCCAGCAGCTTGGGGACTAGCTCCCCCTTC. It yields the protein CASSLGTSSPF. The V and J genes are TRBV5-1 and TRBJ2-1; 8 nucleotides agree with TRBD2. This CDR3 contains 11 residues. From germline, CDR1 is SGHRS and CDR2 YFSETQ.

The chain combines TRBV5-1 with TRBJ2-7, with D unresolved. CDR1 is SGHRS, CDR2 YFSETQ, per germline. The CDR3 has 12 amino acids. Between the trimmed V and J ends, which lost 3 bases and 9 bases, there was a span of 13 bases. The CDR3 region is CASSSSGAGQYF. The CDR3 DNA reads as TGCGCCAGCAGCTCCTCAGGCGCCGGGCAGTACTTC.

The gene calls are TRBV5-6 and TRBJ2-1; TRBD2 might be the D (6 bases). V lost 0 bases and J lost 7, with 11 bases in between. CDR1 and CDR2 (germline): SGHDT, YYEEEE. This CDR3 spans 14 amino acids. CDR3 amino acids: CASSLGGMGNEQFF. The CDR3 nucleotides are TGTGCCAGCAGCTTGGGCGGGATGGGGAATGAGCAGTTCTTC.

This clonotype occurred many times. Written as DNA, the CDR3 is TGCGCCAGCAGCGTCGACTTGGGGGGCGAGCAGTTCTTC. Translation: CASSVDLGGEQFF. J is TRBJ2-1 and V is TRBV5-1; D might be TRBD1 or TRBD2, each matching 6 bases. V shed 4 bases and J shed 10 bases, with 15 bases lying between them. The CDR3 sequence is 13 residues long. CDR1 and CDR2 (germline): SGHRS, YFSETQ. The variable domain in full, completed from reference TRBV5-1 and TRBJ2-1, reads KAGVTQTPRYLIKTRGQQVTLSCSPISGHRSVSWYQQTPGQGLQFLFEYFSETQRNKGNFPGRFSGRQFSNSRSEMNVSTLELGDSALYLCASSVDLGGEQFFGPGTRLTVL.

This clonotype occurred many times. V gene TRBV7-2 combines with J gene TRBJ2-4, with TRBD2 matching over 7 bases. The CDR3 has 15 amino acids. V was clipped by 3 bases and J by 7 bases; unmatched bases: 9. Germline loops: CDR1 SGHTA, CDR2 FQGNSA. DNA of the CDR3: TGTGCCAGCAGCTTGGCCTCGACTAGCCGGAACATTCAGTACTTC. Protein: CASSLASTSRNIQYF.

A word on this clonotype: This may arise from a read error, as a much more abundant clone is one base away. V usage is TRBV12-3 or TRBV12-4 and J usage is TRBJ1-2; a weak D match, TRBD1 (6 bases). The CDR3 length is 11 residues. V was clipped by 8 bases and J by 7 bases, with 11 bases between them. As DNA, the CDR3 is TGTGCCAGCGTAGGGGGGGGTGGCTACACCTTC. Translation gives CASVGGGGYTF.

This clonotype was recorded at least ten times. The chain joins TRBV5-1 to TRBJ1-1; weak D call: TRBD1 (5 bases). The V and J ends lost 2 bases and 3 bases respectively, with 11 bases between them. From germline, CDR1 is SGHRS and CDR2 YFSETQ. This CDR3 comprises 14 residues. CDR3 protein: CASSFWGEDTEAFF. As DNA, the CDR3 is TGCGCCAGCAGCTTTTGGGGGGAGGACACTGAAGCTTTCTTT.

The gene calls are TRBV6-5 and TRBJ2-7; D is undetermined. Trimming stripped 4 bases from V and 2 bases from J, with 18 bases between. The V gene's germline CDR1 is MNHEY and CDR2 SVGAGI. This CDR3 is built from 16 residues. CDR3 in amino acids: CASSSAFGEPPYEQYF. The CDR3 DNA is TGTGCCAGCAGTTCGGCTTTTGGGGAACCTCCCTACGAGCAGTACTTC.

This clonotype was counted between two and nine times. This rearrangement joins TRBV24-1 to TRBJ2-7; 7 bases agree with TRBD1. CDR1 and CDR2 from the germline V gene are KGHDR and SFDVKD. The CDR3 is made up of 12 amino acids. Losses at the gene ends were 9 bases for V and 7 bases for J; bases not matched to a gene: 8. The CDR3 spells CATRDRQGEQYF. As DNA, the CDR3 is TGTGCCACCCGGGACAGACAAGGGGAGCAGTACTTC.

This clonotype was seen repeatedly, ten times or more. The V and J genes are TRBV30 and TRBJ2-5; possible D gene TRBD2, 5 bases. CDR1 is GTSNPN, CDR2 SVGIG, per germline (reference sequence). The CDR3 extends over 13 amino acids. Trimming shortened V by 0 bases and J by 4 bases, and 9 bases separated the two germline ends. The CDR3 sequence is CAWSVEGGETQYF. The CDR3 coding sequence is TGTGCCTGGAGTGTCGAAGGAGGAGAGACCCAGTACTTC.

This clonotype appeared many times. V usage is TRBV3-1 and J usage is TRBJ2-7, with TRBD1 as a possible D gene (5 bases). This CDR3 is built from 14 residues. V was shortened by 5 bases and J by 3 bases, with 14 bases between the two germline ends. From germline, CDR1 is LGHDT and CDR2 YNNKEL (reference sequence). The CDR3, as DNA: TGTGCCAGCAGCAGACAAGGGGTGGGCTACGAGCAGTACTTC. This translates into CASSRQGVGYEQYF.

This clonotype was counted ten times or more. This sequence joins TRBV11-2 and TRBJ1-5; no clear D. Per the germline V gene, CDR1 is SGHAT and CDR2 is FQNNGV. The V end lost 1 base, the J end lost 0 bases, and 7 bases lay between the germline ends. This CDR3 spans 15 amino acids. The CDR3 loop reads CASSLGSYSNQPQHF. Here the CDR3 DNA reads TGTGCCAGCAGCTTAGGCTCATATAGCAATCAGCCCCAGCATTTT.

The genes are TRBV27 and TRBJ2-2; D call uncertain. Per germline, CDR1 MNHEY and CDR2 SMNVEV (reference sequence). V lost 5 bases and J lost 4, with 23 bases in between. There are 18 residues in the CDR3. CDR3 nucleotides: TGTGCCAGCAGTCTCCTATTCGTCGGGCCCGGCGGCACCGGGGAGCTGTTTTTT. This gives the protein CASSLLFVGPGGTGELFF.

Many counts were recorded for this clonotype. The chain combines TRBV27 with TRBJ2-1; TRBD2 matches at 13 bases. The germline V gene has CDR1 MNHEY and CDR2 SMNVEV (reference sequence). CDR3 size: 19 residues. Germline trimming cut 3 bases from V and 5 bases from J; bases unmatched to any gene: 13. For the CDR3, the DNA is TGTGCCAGCAGTTTCCTCGGACTAGCGGGAGCGGGGGGAAACAATGAGCAGTTCTTC. This translates into CASSFLGLAGAGGNNEQFF.

This clonotype was counted many times. The rearrangement joins TRBV12-3 or TRBV12-4 to TRBJ2-7; D gene unclear. Trimming left V 1 base short and J 7 bases short, with 11 bases between. The CDR3 is made up of 13 amino acids. As DNA, the CDR3 is TGTGCCAGCAGTTTAGATTCCTTTGGGGAGCAGTACTTC. As protein: CASSLDSFGEQYF.

This clonotype was seen only a few times. V usage is TRBV24-1 and J usage is TRBJ2-5; D uncertain. The CDR3 runs 14 residues. Trimming shortened V by 3 bases and J by 0 bases, and 7 bases separated the two germline ends. Germline CDR1 reads KGHDR; CDR2 reads SFDVKD. CDR3 loop: CATSDPWYQETQYF. CDR3 in DNA: TGTGCCACCAGTGATCCATGGTACCAAGAGACCCAGTACTTC.

The V and J genes are TRBV30 and TRBJ2-7; 9 bases agree with TRBD1. The CDR3 is 15 amino acids. In germline, CDR1 is GTSNPN, CDR2 SVGIG (reference sequence). V was pared by 5 bases and J by 1 base, with 9 bases of the junction left unmatched. As DNA, the CDR3 is TGTGCCTGGTTACCGGGACAGGGATCGTCCTACGAGCAGTACTTC. Amino acid sequence: CAWLPGQGSSYEQYF.

The chain employs TRBV25-1 and TRBJ2-1, with D maybe TRBD1 (5 bases). CDR3 length: 15 amino acids. V dropped 5 bases and J dropped 5 bases, with 16 bases sitting between them. CDR1 and CDR2 (germline): MGHDK, SYGVNS. The CDR3, as DNA: TGTGCCAGCAGTAGCGACAGATGGATCGACAATGAGCAGTTCTTC. The encoded protein is CASSSDRWIDNEQFF.

CDR3 nucleotides: TGCAGCGTTGGAGGGACTAGCGGGAGGGCCTGGGACGAGCAGTACTTC. Its translation: CSVGGTSGRAWDEQYF. The chain recombines TRBV29-1 with TRBJ2-7; TRBD2 aligns across 16 bases. Germline V gene sequence: CDR1 SQVTM, CDR2 ANQGSEA. The V and J ends lost 4 bases and 5 bases, in that order; junction bases with no gene match: 8. The CDR3 runs 16 residues.

Turning to this clonotype: A far larger clone is off by one base, so a read error is likely. The rearrangement links TRBV28 to TRBJ2-1; the match to TRBD2 covers 10 bases. Losses at the gene ends were 5 bases for V and 10 bases for J; bases not matched to a gene: 11. The CDR3 sequence is 15 residues long. CDR1 is MDHEN, CDR2 SYDVKM, per germline. This CDR3 is CASSALAGRRYEQFF. The CDR3 DNA is TGTGCCAGCAGTGCACTAGCGGGAAGACGCTACGAGCAGTTCTTC. Full variable domain (missing parts from reference TRBV28 and TRBJ2-1): DVKVTQSSRYLVKRTGEKVFLECVQDMDHENMFWYRQDPGLGLRLIYFSYDVKMKEKGDIPEGYSVSREKKERFSLILESASTNQTSMYLCASSALAGRRYEQFFGPGTRLTVL.